The clone carrying this T cell receptor (beta chain) was recorded many times. Its antigen is as yet unknown. Sample time point: newly diagnosed GD, antithyroid drugs for less than 3 months. RNA isolated from PBMCs was used to make the TCR library. The sample originates from a study of regulatory T cells in long-lasting Graves disease. Overall study findings and caveats: For persistent Graves' patients, TCR diversity was lower than for newly diagnosed ones.

To make TCR beta libraries, researchers used iRepertoire HTBI primers and Arm-PCR of CDR3 regions. TCRdb redid the calling of the multiplex PCR reads with MiXCR, one entry per CDR3 protein. The sample records a few hundred thousand distinct CDR3 sequences, around 16% being singletons. The CDR3 contains 12 residues. Trimming left V 3 bases short and J 6 bases short, with 6 bases between. Germline V gives CDR1 LGHDT, CDR2 YNNKEL (reference sequence). The same sample was also studied in work on T cells in Graves' hyperthyroidism and ophthalmopathy.

This specimen consisted of peripheral blood mononuclear cells (PBMCs), obtained at new diagnosis, from a patient treated with antithyroid drugs. The source of this sequence is a woman aged 35 to 49 with Graves disease. The V call is TRBV3-1, the J call TRBJ1-5; D gene ambiguous. The CDR3 sequence is CASSHAGQPQHF. For the CDR3, the DNA is TGTGCCAGCAGCCATGCGGGTCAGCCCCAGCATTTT.